This TCR beta chain derives from a study of T-cell reconstitution after alpha-beta-depleted transplantation in children (dated by TCRdb to the mid-2010s). Background for the entire study: Using TCR repertoire profiling, the study quantitatively followed how T-cell immune reconstitution unfolded in children after TCRalphabeta/CD19-depleted allogeneic hematopoietic cell transplantation.

This clonotype has just a few counts. Its specific antigen is unknown. Per-nucleotide qualities are absent, and no much larger clonotype sits a single base away. The library was produced with PCR. Sequenced using an Illumina HiSeq 2500. TCR libraries were prepared with molecular barcoding, using unique molecular identifiers to normalize TCRbeta repertoire quantification. The raw public reads went through TCRdb reprocessing: fastp at Q25, MiXCR clone calling, in-frame beta chains kept. CDR3 protein duplicates are merged, each entry listing the most common genes and DNA. The sample profile shows approximately 400,000 distinct CDR3 sequences; approximately 10% of them were found once. The ten top clones hold nearly 5.5% of the sample. The CDR3, cysteine through phenylalanine, is 15 amino acids long. Only the CDR3 part of the read is kept: 45 bases, read in frame from the first base. CDR1 and CDR2 (ENHRY, SYGVKD) derive from the germline V gene. The V end loses 7 bases and the J end loses 6 bases, and a stretch of 21 bases separates them.

The rearranged segments are TRBV10-3 and TRBJ1-2, and the D gene may be TRBD1, 5 bases matching. The sample in question was PBMCs from the stem cell graft donor, obtained from the stem cell graft. This clonotype was obtained from a human donor who donated a stem cell graft to a child with acute myeloid leukemia. The sequenced DNA: TGTGCCATCACCCAAGGGGTGGAACAAAGGAATGGCTACACCTTC. Its translation reads: CAITQGVEQRNGYTF.